This T cell receptor beta chain was profiled in a study of identical twins. TCRdb re-called the 5' RACE reads through MiXCR, storing one row per CDR3 protein. In the table there are some 440,000 distinct CDR3 sequences, about 24% of which are singletons. This clonotype occurred a few times. The CDR3 sequence is 16 residues long. Trimming cost V 0 bases and J 7 bases, with 16 bases left between them. CDR1 is LGHNA and CDR2 is YNFKEQ in the germline V gene. The same sample was also used in a study of T cells expressing NK-cell markers.

The receptor's source is a woman younger than 30 in good health. J is TRBJ1-3 and V is TRBV4-2, with a tentative D call TRBD1 (5 bases). Sequenced material: CD4+ T cells sorted from blood. Here the CDR3 reads CASSQDLTAVGNTIYF. CDR3 nucleotides: TGTGCCAGCAGCCAAGATCTGACAGCGGTTGGTAACACCATATATTTT.